The rows below give T cell receptor beta chains drawn from one sample of a study of radiation and T cells in renal cell carcinoma. Libraries were prepared by immunoSEQ multiplex PCR; TCRdb keeps only in-frame clonotypes and omits some of them. The repertoire consists of some 100,000 clones, with around 83% occurring once and the leading ten covering about 7.2%. The sample here was blood, taken from a patient whose treatment included radiotherapy and nephrectomy. The source is a man in his sixties with renal cell carcinoma. Both conserved end residues are part of each CDR3.

j_gene,v_gene,len,CDR3aa
TRBJ2-7,TRBV29-1,15,CSPGGRPTAYYEQYF
TRBJ1-2,TRBV28,13,CASSLIRNYGYTF
TRBJ1-2,TRBV7-2,15,CASSLEGQPLRGYTF
TRBJ2-2,TRBV29-1,17,CSVQLAAGGPNTGELFF
TRBJ1-4,TRBV6-1,14,CASSERGANEKLFF
TRBJ2-5,TRBV19,12,CASSRLQETQYF
TRBJ1-4,TRBV28,15,CASFPAQGREEKLFF
TRBJ2-2,TRBV4-2,16,CASSQEGGVGTGELFF
TRBJ2-3,TRBV6-6,16,CASSYTETSGTDTQYF
TRBJ2-2,TRBV10-3,14,CAIRRDGDTGELFF
TRBJ2-1,TRBV27,16,CASSLLGRGLYNEQFF
TRBJ2-5,TRBV28,16,CASSFPGLAGGETQYF
TRBJ2-3,TRBV27,18,CASSPRRRGRKSTDTQYF
TRBJ2-1,TRBV18,16,CASSPPSRGSYNEQFF
TRBJ2-5,TRBV9,18,CASSVGLAGRSSQETQYF
TRBJ1-2,TRBV30,14,CAVSGADFVYGYTF
TRBJ2-5,TRBV7-2,15,CASSFPGPPYETQYF
TRBJ1-5,TRBV5-1,17,CASSLDQERSSNQPQHF
TRBJ2-7,TRBV19,14,CASSIPGRGDEQYF
TRBJ2-7,TRBV7-2,14,CASSLGRSSGEQYF
TRBJ2-2,TRBV6-1,15,CASRRRDPNTGELFF
TRBJ2-5,TRBV10-1,13,CASSEVGEETQYF
TRBJ1-5,TRBV29-1,13,CSVRGGYNQPQHF
TRBJ1-5,TRBV19,14,CASSIRMGQGAQHF
TRBJ2-1,TRBV7-3,15,CASSPMTGRGNEQFF
TRBJ1-5,TRBV25-1,12,CASRTGYQPQHF
TRBJ2-7,TRBV10-1,14,CASSEAGGSNEQYF
TRBJ2-3,TRBV11-2,13,CASSLLGTDTQYF
TRBJ1-2,TRBV30,14,CAWNRGRRGYGYTF
TRBJ1-4,TRBV6-5,12,CASSTTNEKLFF
TRBJ1-2,TRBV5-6,11,CASSLSYGYTF
TRBJ2-1,TRBV28,16,CASIKVGTAYFNEQFF
TRBJ2-1,TRBV9,13,CASSVGEQNEQFF
TRBJ2-7,TRBV4-2,16,CASSQGGGRWVGEQYF
TRBJ2-1,TRBV19,12,CASNQGAGAQFF
TRBJ1-5,TRBV7-8,14,CASSNSRVRQPQHF
TRBJ1-1,TRBV28,11,CASSLGGEAFF
TRBJ2-7,TRBV7-2,18,CASSSTIPDRALAYEQYF
TRBJ2-2,TRBV10-2,15,CASSPTAKNTGELFF
TRBJ2-2,TRBV19,14,CASSLLTPVGELFF
TRBJ2-6,TRBV6-5,15,CASSLRVSGANVLTF
TRBJ1-1,TRBV15,15,CATSIGSLGDTEAFF
TRBJ1-1,TRBV6-5,13,CASRLDTGTEAFF